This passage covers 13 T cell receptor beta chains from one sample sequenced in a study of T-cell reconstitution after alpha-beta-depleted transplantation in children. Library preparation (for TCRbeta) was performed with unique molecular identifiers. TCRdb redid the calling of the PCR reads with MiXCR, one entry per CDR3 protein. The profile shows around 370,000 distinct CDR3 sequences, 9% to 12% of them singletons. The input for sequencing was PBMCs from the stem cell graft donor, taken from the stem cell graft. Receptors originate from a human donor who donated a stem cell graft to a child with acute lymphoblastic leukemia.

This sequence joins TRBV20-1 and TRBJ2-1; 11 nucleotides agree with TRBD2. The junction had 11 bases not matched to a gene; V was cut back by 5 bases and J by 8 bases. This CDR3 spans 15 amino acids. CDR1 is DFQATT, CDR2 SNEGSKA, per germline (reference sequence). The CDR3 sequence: CSALAGGPNGDEQFF. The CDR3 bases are TGCAGTGCTTTAGCGGGGGGGCCGAATGGAGATGAGCAGTTCTTC.

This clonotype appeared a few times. The CDR3 protein is CASSLVLRTSGNNEQFF. The CDR3 DNA reads TGTGCCAGCAGCTTGGTGCTTAGGACTAGCGGGAACAATGAGCAGTTCTTC. The V and J genes are TRBV5-5 and TRBJ2-1; 12 bases map to TRBD2. This CDR3 has 17 residues. Germline values: CDR1 SGHKS, CDR2 YYEKEE (reference sequence). Trimming cost V 0 bases and J 5 bases; bases outside gene matches: 6.

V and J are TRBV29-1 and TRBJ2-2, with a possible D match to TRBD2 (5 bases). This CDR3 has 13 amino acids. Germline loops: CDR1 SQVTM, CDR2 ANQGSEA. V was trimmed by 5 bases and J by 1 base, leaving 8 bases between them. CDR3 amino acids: CSVSAGNTGELFF. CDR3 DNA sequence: TGCAGCGTTTCCGCGGGGAACACCGGGGAGCTGTTTTTT.

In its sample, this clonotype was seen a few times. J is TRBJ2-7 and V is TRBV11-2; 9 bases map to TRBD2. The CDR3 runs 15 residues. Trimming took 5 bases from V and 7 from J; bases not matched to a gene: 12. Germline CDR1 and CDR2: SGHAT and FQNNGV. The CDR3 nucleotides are TGTGCCAGCAGCAGGAAAGTAGCGGGAGTAGAGGAGCAGTACTTC. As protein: CASSRKVAGVEEQYF.

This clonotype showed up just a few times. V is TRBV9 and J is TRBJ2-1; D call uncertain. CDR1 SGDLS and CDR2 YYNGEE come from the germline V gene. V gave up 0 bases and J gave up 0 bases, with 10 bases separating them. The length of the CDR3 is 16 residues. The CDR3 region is CASSVASASSYNEQFF. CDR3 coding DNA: TGTGCCAGCAGCGTAGCATCCGCCAGCTCCTACAATGAGCAGTTCTTC.

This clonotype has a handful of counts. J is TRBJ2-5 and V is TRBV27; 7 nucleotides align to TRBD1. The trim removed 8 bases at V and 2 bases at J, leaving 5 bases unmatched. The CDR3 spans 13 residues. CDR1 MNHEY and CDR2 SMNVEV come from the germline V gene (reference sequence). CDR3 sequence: CASSDRVQETQYF. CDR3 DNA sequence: TGTGCCAGCTCCGACAGGGTACAAGAGACCCAGTACTTC.

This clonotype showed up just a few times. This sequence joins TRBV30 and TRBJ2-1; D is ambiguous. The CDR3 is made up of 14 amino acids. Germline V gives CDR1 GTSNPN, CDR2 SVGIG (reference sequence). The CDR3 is CARMSKLTYNEQFF. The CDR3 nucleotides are TGTGCACGGATGTCCAAACTTACTTACAATGAGCAGTTCTTC.

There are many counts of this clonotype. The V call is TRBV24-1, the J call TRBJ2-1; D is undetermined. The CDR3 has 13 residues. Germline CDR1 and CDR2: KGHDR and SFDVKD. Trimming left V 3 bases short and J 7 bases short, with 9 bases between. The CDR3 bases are TGTGCCACCAGTGATCCAGCGAGGAATGAGCAGTTCTTC. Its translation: CATSDPARNEQFF.

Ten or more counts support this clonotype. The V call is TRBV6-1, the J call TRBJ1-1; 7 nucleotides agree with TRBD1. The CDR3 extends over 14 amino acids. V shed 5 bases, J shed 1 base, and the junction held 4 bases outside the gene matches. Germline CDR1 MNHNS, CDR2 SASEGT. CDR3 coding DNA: TGTGCCAGCAGTACCGGGACAGCGAACACTGAAGCTTTCTTT. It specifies CASSTGTANTEAFF.

The CDR3 sequence is CASSQDRGRAQFFEQYF. The CDR3, as DNA: TGCGCCAGCAGCCAAGATCGAGGGAGGGCTCAGTTTTTCGAGCAGTACTTC. The chain uses TRBV4-3 and TRBJ2-7, with 7 nucleotides matching TRBD2. CDR3 length: 17 residues. Germline V gene sequence: CDR1 LGHNA, CDR2 YSLEER. Trimming cost V 0 bases and J 6 bases; bases outside gene matches: 14.

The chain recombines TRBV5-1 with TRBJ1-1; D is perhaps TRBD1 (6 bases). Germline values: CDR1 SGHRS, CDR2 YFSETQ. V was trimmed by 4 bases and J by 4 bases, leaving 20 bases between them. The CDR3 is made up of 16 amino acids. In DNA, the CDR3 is TGCGCCAGCAGCCCGCGAGTCATAGGGGGGAGCACTGAAGCTTTCTTT. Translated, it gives CASSPRVIGGSTEAFF.

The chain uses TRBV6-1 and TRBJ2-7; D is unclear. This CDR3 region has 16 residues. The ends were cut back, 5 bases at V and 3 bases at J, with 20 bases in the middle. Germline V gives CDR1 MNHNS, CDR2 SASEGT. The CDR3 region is CASSPGRSRSNYEQYF. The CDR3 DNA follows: TGTGCCAGCAGTCCGGGTCGTTCTCGATCGAACTACGAGCAGTACTTC.

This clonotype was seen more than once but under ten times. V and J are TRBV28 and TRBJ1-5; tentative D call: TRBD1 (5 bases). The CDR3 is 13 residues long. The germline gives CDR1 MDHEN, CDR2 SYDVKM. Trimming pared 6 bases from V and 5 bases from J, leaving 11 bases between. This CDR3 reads CASSQGGHQPQHF. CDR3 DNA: TGTGCCAGCAGCCAGGGTGGCCATCAGCCCCAGCATTTT.